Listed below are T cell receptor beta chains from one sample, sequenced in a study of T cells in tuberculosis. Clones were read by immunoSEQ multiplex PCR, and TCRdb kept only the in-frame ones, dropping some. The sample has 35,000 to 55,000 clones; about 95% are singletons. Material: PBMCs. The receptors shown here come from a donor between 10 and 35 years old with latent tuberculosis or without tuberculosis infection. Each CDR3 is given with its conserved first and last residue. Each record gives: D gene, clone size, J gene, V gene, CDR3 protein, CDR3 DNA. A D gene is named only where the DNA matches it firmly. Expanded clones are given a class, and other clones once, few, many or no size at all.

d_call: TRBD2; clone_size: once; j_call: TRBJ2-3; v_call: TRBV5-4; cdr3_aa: CASSLGGLAADTQYF; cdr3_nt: TGTGCCAGCAGCTTGGGGGGACTAGCGGCAGATACGCAGTATTTT
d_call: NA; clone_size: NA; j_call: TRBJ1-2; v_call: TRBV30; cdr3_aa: CAWSVLVYRDNSHYNYGYTF; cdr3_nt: TGTGCCTGGAGTGTACTAGTCTATCGGGACAACAGCCATTATAACTATGGCTACACCTTC
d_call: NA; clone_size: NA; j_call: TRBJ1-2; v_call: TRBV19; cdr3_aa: CASSMVQGYGYTF; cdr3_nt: TGTGCCAGTAGTATGGTACAGGGTTATGGCTACACCTTC
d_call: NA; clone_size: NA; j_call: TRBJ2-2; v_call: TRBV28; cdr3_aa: CASSPNGALTGELFF; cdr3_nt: TGTGCCAGCAGTCCTAATGGGGCCCTCACCGGGGAGCTGTTTTTT
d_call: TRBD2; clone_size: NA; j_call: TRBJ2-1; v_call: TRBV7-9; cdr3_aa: CASSRGTSGSHEQFF; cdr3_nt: TGTGCCAGCAGCCGGGGGACTAGCGGGAGCCATGAGCAGTTCTTC
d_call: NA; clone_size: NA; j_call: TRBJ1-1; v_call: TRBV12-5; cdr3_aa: CASGPGGLNEAFF; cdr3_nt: TGTGCTAGTGGTCCCGGGGGGCTGAATGAAGCTTTCTTT
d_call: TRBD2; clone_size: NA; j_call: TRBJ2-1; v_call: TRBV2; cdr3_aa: CASSEEEAGGHEQFF; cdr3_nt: TGTGCCAGCAGTGAAGAAGAAGCGGGGGGCCATGAGCAGTTCTTC
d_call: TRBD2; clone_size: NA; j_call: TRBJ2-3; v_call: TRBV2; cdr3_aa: CASRKRDPSPADTQYF; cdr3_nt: TGTGCCAGCAGAAAGCGGGACCCTTCCCCGGCTGATACGCAGTATTTT
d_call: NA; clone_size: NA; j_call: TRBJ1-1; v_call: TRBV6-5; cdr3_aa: CASSYFGLNTEAFF; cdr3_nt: TGTGCCAGCAGTTACTTTGGCCTTAACACTGAAGCTTTCTTT
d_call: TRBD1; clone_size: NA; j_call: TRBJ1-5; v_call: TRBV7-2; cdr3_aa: CASSLDRGLGQPQHF; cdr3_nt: TGTGCCAGCAGCCTCGACAGGGGGCTCGGCCAGCCCCAGCATTTT
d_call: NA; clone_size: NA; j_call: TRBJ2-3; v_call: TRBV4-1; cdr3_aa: CASSPYIPPDTQYF; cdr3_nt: TGCGCCAGCAGCCCCTATATACCCCCAGATACGCAGTATTTT
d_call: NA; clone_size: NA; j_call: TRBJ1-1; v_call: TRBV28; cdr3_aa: CASSLGFEAFF; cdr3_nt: TGTGCCAGCAGCCTGGGCTTTGAAGCTTTCTTT
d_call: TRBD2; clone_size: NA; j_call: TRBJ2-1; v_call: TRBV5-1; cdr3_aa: CASSSGLAGALGNEQFF; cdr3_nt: TGCGCCAGCAGCTCAGGACTAGCGGGGGCCCTAGGGAATGAGCAGTTCTTC
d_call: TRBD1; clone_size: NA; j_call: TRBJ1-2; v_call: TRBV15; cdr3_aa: CAATEGQSYGYTF; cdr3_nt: TGTGCCGCTACCGAGGGACAGTCCTATGGCTACACCTTC
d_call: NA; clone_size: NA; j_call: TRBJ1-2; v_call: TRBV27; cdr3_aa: CASSSDAGWYGYTF; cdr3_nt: TGTGCCAGCAGTTCCGACGCAGGGTGGTATGGCTACACCTTC
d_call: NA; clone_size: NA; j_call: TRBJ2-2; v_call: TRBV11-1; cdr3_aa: CASSSSRYTGELFF; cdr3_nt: TGTGCCAGCAGCTCTAGTCGCTACACCGGGGAGCTGTTTTTT
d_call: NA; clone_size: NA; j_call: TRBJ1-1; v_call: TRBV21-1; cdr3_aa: CASSKKMDSEKTEAFF; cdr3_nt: TGTGCCAGCAGCAAAAAAATGGACAGCGAGAAAACTGAAGCTTTCTTT
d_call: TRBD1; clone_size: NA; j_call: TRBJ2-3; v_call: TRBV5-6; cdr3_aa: CASSRVPGQGADTQYF; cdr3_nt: TGTGCCAGCAGCCGGGTTCCGGGACAGGGCGCAGATACGCAGTATTTT
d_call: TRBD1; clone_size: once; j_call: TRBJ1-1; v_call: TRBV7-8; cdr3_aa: CASSLPGTGGTEAFF; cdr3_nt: TGTGCCAGCAGCCTCCCCGGGACAGGGGGAACTGAAGCTTTCTTT
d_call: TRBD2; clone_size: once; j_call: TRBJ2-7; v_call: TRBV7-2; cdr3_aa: CASSLTSGASYEQYF; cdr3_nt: TGTGCCAGCAGCTTGACTAGCGGGGCCTCCTACGAGCAGTACTTC
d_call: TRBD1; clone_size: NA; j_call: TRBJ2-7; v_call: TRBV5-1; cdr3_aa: CASSLQIGTGDEQYF; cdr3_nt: TGCGCCAGCAGCCTCCAGATAGGGACAGGGGACGAGCAGTACTTC
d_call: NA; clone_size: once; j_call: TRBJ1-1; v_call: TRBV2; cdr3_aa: CASGGSMNTEAFF; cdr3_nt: TGTGCCAGTGGGGGGTCCATGAACACTGAAGCTTTCTTT
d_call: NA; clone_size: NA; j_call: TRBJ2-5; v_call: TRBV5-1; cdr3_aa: CASSPRQVREETQYF; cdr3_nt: TGCGCCAGCAGCCCCCGACAGGTGAGGGAAGAGACCCAGTACTTC
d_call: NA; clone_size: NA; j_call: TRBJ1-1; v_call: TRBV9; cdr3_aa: CASSVGAGTEAFF; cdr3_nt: TGTGCCAGCAGCGTAGGGGCAGGAACTGAAGCTTTCTTT
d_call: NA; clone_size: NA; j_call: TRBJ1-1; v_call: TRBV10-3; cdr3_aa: CAISSPGQGFREAFF; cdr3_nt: TGTGCCATCAGTTCACCGGGACAAGGGTTCCGCGAGGCTTTCTTT
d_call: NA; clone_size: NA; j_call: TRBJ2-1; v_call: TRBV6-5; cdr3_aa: CASGQGINEQFF; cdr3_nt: TGTGCCAGCGGGCAGGGGATCAATGAGCAGTTCTTC
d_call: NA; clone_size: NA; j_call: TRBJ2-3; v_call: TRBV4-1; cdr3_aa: CASSQVKAVRADTQYF; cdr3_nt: TGCGCCAGCAGCCAAGTGAAGGCGGTGCGGGCAGATACGCAGTATTTT
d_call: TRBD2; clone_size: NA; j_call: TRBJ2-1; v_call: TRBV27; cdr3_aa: CASSLSKGTSGRTSYNEQFF; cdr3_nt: TGTGCCAGCAGTTTATCGAAGGGGACTAGCGGGAGAACCTCCTACAATGAGCAGTTCTTC
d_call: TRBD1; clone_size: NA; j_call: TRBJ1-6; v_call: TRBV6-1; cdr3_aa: CASSERQGNSPLHF; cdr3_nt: TGTGCCAGCAGTGAAAGACAGGGAAATTCACCCCTCCACTTT
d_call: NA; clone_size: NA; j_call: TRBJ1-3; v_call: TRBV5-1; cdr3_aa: CASSLTELESGNTIYF; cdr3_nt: TGCGCCAGCAGCTTGACCGAGCTGGAGTCTGGAAACACCATATATTTT
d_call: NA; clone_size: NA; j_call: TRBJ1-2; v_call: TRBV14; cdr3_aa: CASSPGQYGYTF; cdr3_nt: TGTGCCAGCAGCCCCGGACAGTATGGCTACACCTTC
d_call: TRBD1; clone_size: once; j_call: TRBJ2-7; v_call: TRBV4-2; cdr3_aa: CASSLEWDRDNEQYF; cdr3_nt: TGTGCCAGCAGCCTAGAATGGGACAGGGACAACGAGCAGTACTTC
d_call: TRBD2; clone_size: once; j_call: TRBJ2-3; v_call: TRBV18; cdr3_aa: CASSPPLAGATDTQYF; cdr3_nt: TGTGCCAGCTCACCACCCCTAGCGGGAGCCACAGATACGCAGTATTTT
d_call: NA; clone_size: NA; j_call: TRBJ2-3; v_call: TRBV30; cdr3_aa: CAWRAPPGLMQDTQYF; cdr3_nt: TGTGCCTGGAGAGCCCCGCCGGGACTGATGCAAGATACGCAGTATTTT
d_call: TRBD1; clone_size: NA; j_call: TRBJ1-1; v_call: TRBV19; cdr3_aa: CASRRQGTEAFF; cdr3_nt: TGTGCCAGTAGAAGACAGGGAACTGAAGCTTTCTTT
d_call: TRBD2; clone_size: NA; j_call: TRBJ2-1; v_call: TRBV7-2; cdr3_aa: CASSPFGRGYNEQFF; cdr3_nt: TGTGCCAGCAGCCCCTTCGGGAGGGGCTACAATGAGCAGTTCTTC